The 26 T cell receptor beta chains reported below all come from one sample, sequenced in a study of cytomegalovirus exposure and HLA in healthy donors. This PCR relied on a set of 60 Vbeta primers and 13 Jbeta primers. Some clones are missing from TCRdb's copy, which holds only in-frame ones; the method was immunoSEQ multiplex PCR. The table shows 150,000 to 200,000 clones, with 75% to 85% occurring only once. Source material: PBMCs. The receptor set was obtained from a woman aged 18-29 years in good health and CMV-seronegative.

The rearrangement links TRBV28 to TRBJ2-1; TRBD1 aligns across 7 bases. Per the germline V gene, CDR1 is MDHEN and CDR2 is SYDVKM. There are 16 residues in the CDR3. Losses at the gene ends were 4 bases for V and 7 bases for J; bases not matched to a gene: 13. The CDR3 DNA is TGTGCCAGCAGTTCCTGGTTACAGGGGTCTCCGAATGAGCAGTTCTTC. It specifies CASSSWLQGSPNEQFF.

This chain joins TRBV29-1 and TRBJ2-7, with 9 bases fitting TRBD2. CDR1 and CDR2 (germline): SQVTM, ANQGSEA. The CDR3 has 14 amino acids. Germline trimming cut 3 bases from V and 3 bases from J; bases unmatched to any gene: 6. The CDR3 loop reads CSVEGTSSHYEQYF. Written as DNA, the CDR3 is TGCAGCGTTGAGGGGACTAGCTCCCACTACGAGCAGTACTTC.

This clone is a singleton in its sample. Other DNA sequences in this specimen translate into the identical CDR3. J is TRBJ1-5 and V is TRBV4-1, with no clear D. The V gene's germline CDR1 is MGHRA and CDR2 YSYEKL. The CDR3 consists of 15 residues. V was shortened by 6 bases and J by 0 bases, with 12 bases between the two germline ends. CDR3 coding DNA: TGCGCCAGCAGTCAACAGATGTATAGCAATCAGCCCCAGCATTTT. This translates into CASSQQMYSNQPQHF.

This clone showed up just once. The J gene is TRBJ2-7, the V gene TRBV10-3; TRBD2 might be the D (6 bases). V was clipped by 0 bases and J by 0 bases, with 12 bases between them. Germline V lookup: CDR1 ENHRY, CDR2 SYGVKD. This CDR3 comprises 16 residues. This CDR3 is CAISESGDLSSYEQYF. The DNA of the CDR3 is TGTGCCATCAGTGAGTCTGGGGACTTGAGCTCCTACGAGCAGTACTTC.

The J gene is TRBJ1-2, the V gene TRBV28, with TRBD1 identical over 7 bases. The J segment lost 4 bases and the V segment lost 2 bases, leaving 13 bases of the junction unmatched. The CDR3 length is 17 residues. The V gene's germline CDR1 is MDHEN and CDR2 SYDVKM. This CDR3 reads CASSLSSTGFRIYGYTF. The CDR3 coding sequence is TGTGCCAGCAGTTTAAGCTCGACAGGGTTCCGTATCTATGGCTACACCTTC.

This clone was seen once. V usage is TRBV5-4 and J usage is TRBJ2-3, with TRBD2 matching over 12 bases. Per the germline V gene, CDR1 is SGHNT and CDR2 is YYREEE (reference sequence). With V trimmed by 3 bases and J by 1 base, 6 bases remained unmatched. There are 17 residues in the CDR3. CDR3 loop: CASSSGLAGWGTDTQYF. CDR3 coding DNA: TGTGCCAGCAGCTCAGGACTAGCGGGATGGGGCACAGATACGCAGTATTTT.

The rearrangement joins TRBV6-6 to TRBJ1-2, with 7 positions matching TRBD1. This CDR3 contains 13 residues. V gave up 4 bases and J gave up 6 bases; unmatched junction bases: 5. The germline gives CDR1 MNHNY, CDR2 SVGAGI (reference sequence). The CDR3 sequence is CASSSDRVNGYTF. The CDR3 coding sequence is TGTGCCAGCAGTTCCGACAGGGTTAATGGCTACACCTTC.

CDR3 sequence reads: CASSLPGASGNTIYF. The CDR3 DNA reads as TGTGCCAGCAGCTTGCCTGGGGCCTCTGGAAACACCATATATTTT. The chain is built from TRBV5-6 and TRBJ1-3; TRBD1 is a possible D gene (5 bases). The CDR3 has 15 amino acids. The V end was cut by 1 base, the J end by 0 bases, with 8 bases between. The germline V gene encodes CDR1 SGHDT and CDR2 YYEEEE.

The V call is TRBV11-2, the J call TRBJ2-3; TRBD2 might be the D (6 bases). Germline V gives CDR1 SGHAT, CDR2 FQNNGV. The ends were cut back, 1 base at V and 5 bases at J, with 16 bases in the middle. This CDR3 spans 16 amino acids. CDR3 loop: CASSLGPLGEVDTQYF. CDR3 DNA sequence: TGTGCCAGCAGCTTAGGCCCCCTAGGGGAGGTAGATACGCAGTATTTT.

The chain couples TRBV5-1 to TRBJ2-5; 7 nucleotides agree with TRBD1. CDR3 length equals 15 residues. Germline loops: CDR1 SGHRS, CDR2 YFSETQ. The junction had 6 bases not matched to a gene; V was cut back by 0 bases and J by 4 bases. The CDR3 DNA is TGCGCCAGCAGCTTGGGTTTAGGGGGCGCAGAGACCCAGTACTTC. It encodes CASSLGLGGAETQYF.

This CDR3 is CASSVVSSAHEQFF. The CDR3 DNA reads TGTGCCAGCAGCGTAGTTAGTAGCGCCCATGAGCAGTTCTTC. This sequence joins TRBV9 and TRBJ2-1; D is possibly TRBD2 (5 bases). The CDR3 has 14 residues. CDR1 and CDR2 (germline): SGDLS, YYNGEE. The germline V and J ends were trimmed by 0 bases and 8 bases, with 12 bases remaining between them.

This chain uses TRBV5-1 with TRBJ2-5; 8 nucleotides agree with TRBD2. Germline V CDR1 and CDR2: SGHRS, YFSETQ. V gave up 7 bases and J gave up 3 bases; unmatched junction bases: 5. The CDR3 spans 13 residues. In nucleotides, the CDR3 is TGCGCCAGCCTTGGTAGCGGGGAAGAGACCCAGTACTTC. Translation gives CASLGSGEETQYF.

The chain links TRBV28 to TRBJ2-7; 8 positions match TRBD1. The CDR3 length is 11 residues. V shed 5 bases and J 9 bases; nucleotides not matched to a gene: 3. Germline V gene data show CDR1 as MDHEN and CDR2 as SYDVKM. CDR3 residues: CASSPGTGQYF. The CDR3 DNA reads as TGTGCCAGCAGTCCCGGGACAGGGCAGTACTTC.

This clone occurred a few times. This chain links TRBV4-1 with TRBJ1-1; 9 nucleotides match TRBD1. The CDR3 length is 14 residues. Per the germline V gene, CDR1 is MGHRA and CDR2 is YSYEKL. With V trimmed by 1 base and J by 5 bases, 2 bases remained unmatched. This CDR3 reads CASSQGTGVTEAFF. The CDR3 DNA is TGCGCCAGCAGCCAAGGGACAGGGGTTACTGAAGCTTTCTTT.

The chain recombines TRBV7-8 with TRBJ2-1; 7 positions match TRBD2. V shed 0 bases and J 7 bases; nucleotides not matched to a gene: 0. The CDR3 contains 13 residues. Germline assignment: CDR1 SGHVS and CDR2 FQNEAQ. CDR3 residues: CASSLARGNEQFF. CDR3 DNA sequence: TGTGCCAGCAGCTTAGCGCGGGGGAATGAGCAGTTCTTC.

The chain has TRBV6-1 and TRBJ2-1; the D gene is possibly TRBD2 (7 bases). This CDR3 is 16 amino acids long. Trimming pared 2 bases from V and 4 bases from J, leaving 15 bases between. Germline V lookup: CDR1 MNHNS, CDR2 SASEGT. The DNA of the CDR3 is TGTGCCAGCAGTGAACGGGGCGGGGGCCTTTACAATGAGCAGTTCTTC. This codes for CASSERGGGLYNEQFF.

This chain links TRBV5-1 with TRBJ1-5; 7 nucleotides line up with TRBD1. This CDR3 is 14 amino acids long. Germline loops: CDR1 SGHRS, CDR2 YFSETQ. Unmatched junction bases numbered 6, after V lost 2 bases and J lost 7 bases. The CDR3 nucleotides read TGCGCCAGCAGCTTTACAGGGGTAGGCCAGCCCCAGCATTTT. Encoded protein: CASSFTGVGQPQHF.

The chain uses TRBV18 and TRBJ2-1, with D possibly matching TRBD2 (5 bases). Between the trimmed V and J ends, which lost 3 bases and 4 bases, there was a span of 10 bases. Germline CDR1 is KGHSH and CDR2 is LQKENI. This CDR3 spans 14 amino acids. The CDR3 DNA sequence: TGTGCCAGCTCACCCACTAGTGTGTACAATGAGCAGTTCTTC. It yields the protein CASSPTSVYNEQFF. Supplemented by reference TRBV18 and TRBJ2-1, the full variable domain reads NAGVMQNPRHLVRRRGQEARLRCSPMKGHSHVYWYRQLPEEGLKFMVYLQKENIIDESGMPKERFSAEFPKEGPSILRIQQVVRGDSAAYFCASSPTSVYNEQFFGPGTRLTVL.

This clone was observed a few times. The CDR3 loop reads CASSLGGLAGGNEQFF. In DNA, the CDR3 is TGTGCCAGCAGCTTGGGAGGACTAGCGGGAGGCAATGAGCAGTTCTTC. The chain joins TRBV5-4 to TRBJ2-1, with TRBD2 matching 14 bases. V dropped 0 bases and J dropped 6; count of bases not matched to a gene: 2. This CDR3 spans 16 amino acids. Germline loops: CDR1 SGHNT, CDR2 YYREEE (reference sequence).

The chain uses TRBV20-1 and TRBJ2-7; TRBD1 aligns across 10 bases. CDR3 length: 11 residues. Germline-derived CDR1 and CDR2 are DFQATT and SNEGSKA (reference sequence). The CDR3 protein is CRGTGAYEQYF. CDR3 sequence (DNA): TGCAGGGGGACAGGGGCCTACGAGCAGTACTTC.

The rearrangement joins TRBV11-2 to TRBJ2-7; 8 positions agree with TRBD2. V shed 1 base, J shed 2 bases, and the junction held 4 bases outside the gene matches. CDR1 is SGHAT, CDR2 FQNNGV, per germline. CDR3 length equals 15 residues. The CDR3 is CASSLGPGGTYEQYF. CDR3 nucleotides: TGTGCCAGCAGCTTAGGCCCGGGGGGGACCTACGAGCAGTACTTC.

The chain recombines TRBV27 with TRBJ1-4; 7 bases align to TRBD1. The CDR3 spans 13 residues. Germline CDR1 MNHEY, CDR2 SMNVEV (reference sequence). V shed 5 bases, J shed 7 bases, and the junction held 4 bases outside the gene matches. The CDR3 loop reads CASSHGTAEKLFF. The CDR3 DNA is TGTGCCAGCAGTCACGGGACAGCTGAAAAACTGTTTTTT.

In DNA, the CDR3 is TGTGCCAGCAGTGGCGCTTATTTAGAGGGGGCTGACACCGGGGAGCTGTTTTTT. This codes for CASSGAYLEGADTGELFF. V gene TRBV2 combines with J gene TRBJ2-2; TRBD1 aligns across 7 bases. The junction had 14 bases not matched to a gene; V was cut back by 4 bases and J by 3 bases. Germline V lookup: CDR1 SNHLY, CDR2 FYNNEI. CDR3 length: 18 residues.

CDR3 DNA: TGTGCCAGCAGCTTCGGAGGGACTGTCTCACCCCTCCACTTT. Amino acids: CASSFGGTVSPLHF. The rearrangement joins TRBV5-6 to TRBJ1-6; D may be TRBD1 (5 bases). The CDR3 has 14 residues. Trimming took off 2 bases at V and 10 bases at J, with 13 bases between the two ends. Germline CDR1 is SGHDT and CDR2 is YYEEEE.

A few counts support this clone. The CDR3 DNA reads TGTGCCAGCAGTCATGGCCTAGCGGGAGGTAATGGGTACTTC. Translation gives CASSHGLAGGNGYF. The V and J genes are TRBV28 and TRBJ2-7, with 11 bases identical to TRBD2. The CDR3 extends over 14 amino acids. V gave up 5 bases and J gave up 12 bases; unmatched junction bases: 12. Germline values: CDR1 MDHEN, CDR2 SYDVKM.

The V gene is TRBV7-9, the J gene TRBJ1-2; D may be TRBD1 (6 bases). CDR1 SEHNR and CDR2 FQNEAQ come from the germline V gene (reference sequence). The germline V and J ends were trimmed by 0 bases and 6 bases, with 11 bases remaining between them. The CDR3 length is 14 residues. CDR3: CASSLAPQGNGYTF. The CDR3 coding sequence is TGTGCCAGCAGCTTAGCGCCACAGGGAAATGGCTACACCTTC.